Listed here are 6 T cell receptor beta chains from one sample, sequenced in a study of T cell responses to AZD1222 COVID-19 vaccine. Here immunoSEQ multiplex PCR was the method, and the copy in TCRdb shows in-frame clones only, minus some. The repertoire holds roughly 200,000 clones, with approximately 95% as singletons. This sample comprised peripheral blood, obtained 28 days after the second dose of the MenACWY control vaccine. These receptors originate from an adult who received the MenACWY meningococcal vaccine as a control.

CDR3 loop: CASGSGSMSRGLFDRHGYTF. CDR3 bases: TGTGCTAGTGGTTCGGGGAGCATGAGCAGGGGGCTTTTCGATCGTCATGGCTACACCTTC. This chain uses TRBV12-5 with TRBJ1-2; 8 positions match TRBD1. The V and J ends lost 4 bases and 6 bases, in that order; junction bases with no gene match: 25. The CDR3 runs 20 residues. Germline loops: CDR1 LGHNT, CDR2 FRNRAP.

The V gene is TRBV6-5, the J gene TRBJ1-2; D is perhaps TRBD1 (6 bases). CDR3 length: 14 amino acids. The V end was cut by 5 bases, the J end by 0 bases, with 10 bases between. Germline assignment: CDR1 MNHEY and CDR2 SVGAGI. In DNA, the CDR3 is TGTGCCAGCAGTCCCGGGACATCTAACTATGGCTACACCTTC. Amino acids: CASSPGTSNYGYTF.

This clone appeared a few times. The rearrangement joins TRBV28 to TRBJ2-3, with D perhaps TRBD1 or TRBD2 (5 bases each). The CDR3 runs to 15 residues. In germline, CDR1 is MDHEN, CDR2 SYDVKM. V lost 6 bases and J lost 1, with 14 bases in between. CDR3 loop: CASSPEGIGTDTQYF. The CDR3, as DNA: TGTGCCAGCAGCCCTGAGGGGATCGGCACAGATACGCAGTATTTT.

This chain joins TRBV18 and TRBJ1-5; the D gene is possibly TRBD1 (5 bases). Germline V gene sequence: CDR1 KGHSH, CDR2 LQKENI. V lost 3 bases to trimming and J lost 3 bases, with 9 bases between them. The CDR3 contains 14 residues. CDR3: CASSPGVSNQPQHF. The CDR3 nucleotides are TGTGCCAGCTCACCGGGGGTCTCCAATCAGCCCCAGCATTTT.

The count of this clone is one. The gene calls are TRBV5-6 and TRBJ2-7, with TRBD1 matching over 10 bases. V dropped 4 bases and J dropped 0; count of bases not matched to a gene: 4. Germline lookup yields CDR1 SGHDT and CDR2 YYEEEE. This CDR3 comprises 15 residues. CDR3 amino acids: CASSHGQGGSYEQYF. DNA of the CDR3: TGTGCCAGCAGCCACGGACAGGGGGGCTCCTACGAGCAGTACTTC.

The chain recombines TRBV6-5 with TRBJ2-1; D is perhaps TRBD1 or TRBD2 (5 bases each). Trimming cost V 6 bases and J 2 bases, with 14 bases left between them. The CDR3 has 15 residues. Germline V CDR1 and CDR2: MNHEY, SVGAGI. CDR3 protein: CASRKLGTTYNEQFF. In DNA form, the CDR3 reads TGTGCCAGCAGGAAACTAGGGACGACCTACAATGAGCAGTTCTTC.